This T cell receptor delta chain was identified during a study of gamma delta lymphoproliferative disorders and STAT genes. In the study overall: For the delta chain, EuroClonality-NGS standard procedure was applied.

TCRdb reprocessed the multiplex PCR reads using CATT. The sample lists about 1,500 delta-chain clones, 1.5% to 2% occurring once. PBMCs from patients and controls supplied the genomic DNA for sequencing. Germline CDR1 and CDR2: GEAIGNYY and EKD. This CDR3 contains 19 residues. This clone was counted only a few times. Its antigen is as yet unknown. A far larger clone is one base from this, pointing to a likely read error. Within the sample, other DNA sequences also encode this same CDR3. The study's findings and limits: In whole-repertoire clustering, gamma separated patients from controls, unlike delta.

The sample taken for sequencing was blood. This clonotype was obtained from a human donor in good health. This rearrangement joins TRDV2 to TRDJ3; tentative D call: TRDD3 (5 bases). CDR3 protein: CACDLLVEGDSWDTRQMFF. CDR3 coding DNA: TGTGCCTGTGACTTGCTGGTCGAAGGGGACTCCTGGGACACCCGACAAATGTTTTTC.